This TCR beta chain was observed in a study of tumor T cells in aggressive B-cell lymphoma. The table lists this clone with a count of one. Data came from immunoSEQ multiplex PCR; TCRdb stores just in-frame clones and leaves some out. In the table there are 4,500 to 5,500 clones, about 90% of which are singletons. The CDR3 is made up of 17 amino acids. CDR1 and CDR2 from the germline V gene are SGHRS and YFSETQ. V lost 3 bases and J 0 bases, leaving 13 bases between the germline ends. The sequence came from an adult with diffuse large B cell lymphoma. Sequenced sample: tumor tissue. The chain uses TRBV5-1 and TRBJ2-6, with a tentative D call TRBD1 (6 bases). The CDR3: CASSSGHDGSGANVLTF. In DNA form, the CDR3 reads TGCGCCAGCAGCTCGGGACACGACGGCTCTGGGGCCAACGTCCTGACTTTC.